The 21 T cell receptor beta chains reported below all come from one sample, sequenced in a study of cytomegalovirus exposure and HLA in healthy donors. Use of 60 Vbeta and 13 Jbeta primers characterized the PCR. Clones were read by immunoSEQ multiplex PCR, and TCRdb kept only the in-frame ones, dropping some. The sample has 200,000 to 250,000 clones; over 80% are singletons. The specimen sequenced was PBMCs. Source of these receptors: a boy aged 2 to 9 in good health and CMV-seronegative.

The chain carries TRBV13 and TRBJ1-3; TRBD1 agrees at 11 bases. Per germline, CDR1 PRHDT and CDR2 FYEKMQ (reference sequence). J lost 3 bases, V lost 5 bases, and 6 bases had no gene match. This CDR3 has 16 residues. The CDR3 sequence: CASSGTGGAFGNTIYF. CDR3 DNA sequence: TGTGCCAGCAGCGGGACAGGGGGTGCCTTTGGAAACACCATATATTTT.

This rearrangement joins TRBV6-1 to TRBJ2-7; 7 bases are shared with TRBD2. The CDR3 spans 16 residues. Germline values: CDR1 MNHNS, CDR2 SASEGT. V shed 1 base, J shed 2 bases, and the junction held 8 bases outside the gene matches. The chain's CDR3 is CASSEDGAGVAYEQYF. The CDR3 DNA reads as TGTGCCAGCAGTGAAGACGGGGCGGGGGTAGCCTACGAGCAGTACTTC.

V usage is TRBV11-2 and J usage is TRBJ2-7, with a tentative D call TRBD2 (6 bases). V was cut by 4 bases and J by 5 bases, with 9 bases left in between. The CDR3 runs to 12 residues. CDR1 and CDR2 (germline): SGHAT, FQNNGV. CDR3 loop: CASSWRRDEQYF. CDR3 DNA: TGTGCCAGCAGCTGGAGGAGGGACGAGCAGTACTTC.

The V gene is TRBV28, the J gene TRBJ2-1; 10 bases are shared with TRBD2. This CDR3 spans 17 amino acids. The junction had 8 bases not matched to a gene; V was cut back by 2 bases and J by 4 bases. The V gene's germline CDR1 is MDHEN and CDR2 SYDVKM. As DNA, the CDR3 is TGTGCCAGCAGTTTAGGTAGCGGGAGGTCGGAGTACAATGAGCAGTTCTTC. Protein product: CASSLGSGRSEYNEQFF.

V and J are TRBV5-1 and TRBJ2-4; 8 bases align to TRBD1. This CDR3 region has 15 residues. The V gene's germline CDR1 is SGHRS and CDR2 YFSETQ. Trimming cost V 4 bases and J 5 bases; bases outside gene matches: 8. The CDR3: CASSKHPGQENIQYF. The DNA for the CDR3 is TGCGCCAGCAGCAAACATCCGGGACAGGAAAACATTCAGTACTTC.

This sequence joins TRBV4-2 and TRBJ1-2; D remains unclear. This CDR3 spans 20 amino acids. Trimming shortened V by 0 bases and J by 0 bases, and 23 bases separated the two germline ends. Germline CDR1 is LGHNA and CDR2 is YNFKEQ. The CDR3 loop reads CASSQEWKTRHSNTNYGYTF. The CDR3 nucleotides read TGTGCCAGCAGCCAAGAGTGGAAGACACGCCACTCCAATACTAACTATGGCTACACCTTC.

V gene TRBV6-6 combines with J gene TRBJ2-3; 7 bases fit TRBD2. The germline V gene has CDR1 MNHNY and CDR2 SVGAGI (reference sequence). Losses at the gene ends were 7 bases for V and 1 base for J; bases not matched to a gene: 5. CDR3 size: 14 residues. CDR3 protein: CASNYGGGTDTQYF. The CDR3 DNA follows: TGTGCCAGCAACTATGGGGGGGGCACAGATACGCAGTATTTT.

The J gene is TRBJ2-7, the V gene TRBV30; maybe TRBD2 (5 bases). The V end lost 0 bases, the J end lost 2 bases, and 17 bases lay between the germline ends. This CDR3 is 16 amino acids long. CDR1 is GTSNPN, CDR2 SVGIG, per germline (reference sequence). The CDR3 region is CAWSVFQRVPPYEQYF. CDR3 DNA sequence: TGTGCCTGGAGTGTATTCCAGAGGGTACCCCCCTACGAGCAGTACTTC.

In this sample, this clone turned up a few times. The CDR3 is CASSLKGEETQYF. In nucleotides, the CDR3 is TGTGCCAGCAGCTTGAAAGGGGAAGAGACCCAGTACTTC. The gene calls are TRBV5-8 and TRBJ2-5, with a possible D match to TRBD1 (5 bases). The germline CDR1 and CDR2 sequences are SGHTS and YDEGEE. V shed 1 base and J shed 3 bases, with 7 bases lying between them. The CDR3 is 13 residues long. Combining the CDR3 with reference TRBV5-8 and TRBJ2-5 gives the whole variable domain EAGVTQSPTHLIKTRGQQATLRCSPISGHTSVYWYQQALGLGLQFLLWYDEGEERNRGNFPPRFSGRQFPNYSSELNVNALELEDSALYLCASSLKGEETQYFGPGTRLLVL.

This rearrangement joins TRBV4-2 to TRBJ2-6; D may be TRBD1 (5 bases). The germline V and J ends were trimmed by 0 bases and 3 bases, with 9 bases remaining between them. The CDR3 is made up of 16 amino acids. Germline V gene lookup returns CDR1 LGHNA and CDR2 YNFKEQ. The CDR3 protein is CASSQDSGNGANVLTF. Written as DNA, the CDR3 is TGTGCCAGCAGCCAAGATTCAGGGAATGGGGCCAACGTCCTGACTTTC.

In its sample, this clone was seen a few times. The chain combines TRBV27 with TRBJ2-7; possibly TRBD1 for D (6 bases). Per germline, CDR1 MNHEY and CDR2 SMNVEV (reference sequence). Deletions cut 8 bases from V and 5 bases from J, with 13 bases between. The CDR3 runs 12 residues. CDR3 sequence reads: CASSPWGHEQYF. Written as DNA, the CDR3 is TGTGCCAGCTCCCCGTGGGGGCACGAGCAGTACTTC.

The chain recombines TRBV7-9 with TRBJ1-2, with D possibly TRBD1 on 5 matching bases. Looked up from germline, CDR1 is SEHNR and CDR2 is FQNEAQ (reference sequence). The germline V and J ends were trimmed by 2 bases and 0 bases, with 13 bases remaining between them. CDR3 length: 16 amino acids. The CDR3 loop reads CASSLLTGLANYGYTF. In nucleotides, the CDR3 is TGTGCCAGCAGCTTACTTACAGGACTAGCTAACTATGGCTACACCTTC.

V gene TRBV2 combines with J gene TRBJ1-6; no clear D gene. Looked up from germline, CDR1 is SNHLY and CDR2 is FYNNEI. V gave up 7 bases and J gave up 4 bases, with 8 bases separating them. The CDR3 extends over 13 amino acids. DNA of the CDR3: TGTGCCAGCATACCAGAATATAATTCACCCCTCCACTTT. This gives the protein CASIPEYNSPLHF. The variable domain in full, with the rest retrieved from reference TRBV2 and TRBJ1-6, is EPEVTQTPSHQVTQMGQEVILRCVPISNHLYFYWYRQILGQKVEFLVSFYNNEISEKSEIFDDQFSVERPDGSNFTLKIRSTKLEDSAMYFCASIPEYNSPLHFGNGTRLTVT.

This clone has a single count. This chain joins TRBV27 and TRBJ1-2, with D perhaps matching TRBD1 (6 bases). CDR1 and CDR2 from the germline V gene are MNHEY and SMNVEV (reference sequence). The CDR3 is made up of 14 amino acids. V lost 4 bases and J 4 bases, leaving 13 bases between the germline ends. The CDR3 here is CASSSVRGPYGYTF. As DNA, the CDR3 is TGTGCCAGCAGTTCGGTCAGGGGACCCTATGGCTACACCTTC.

The CDR3 region is CASRYRDPSSYNEQFF. The DNA for the CDR3 is TGCGCCAGCAGGTACAGGGACCCAAGCTCCTACAATGAGCAGTTCTTC. The V and J genes are TRBV23-1 and TRBJ2-1, with a weak D call TRBD1 (6 bases). TRBV23-1 is sorted into the ORF group, with uncertain function. The CDR3 is made up of 16 amino acids. V gave up 6 bases and J gave up 0 bases, with 15 bases separating them.

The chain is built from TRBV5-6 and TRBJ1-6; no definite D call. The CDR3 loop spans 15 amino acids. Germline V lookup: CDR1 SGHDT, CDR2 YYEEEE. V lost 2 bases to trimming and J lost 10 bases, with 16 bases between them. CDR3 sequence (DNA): TGTGCCAGCAGCTTCGGGGTGAGGGAAAGCTCACCCCTCCACTTT. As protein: CASSFGVRESSPLHF.

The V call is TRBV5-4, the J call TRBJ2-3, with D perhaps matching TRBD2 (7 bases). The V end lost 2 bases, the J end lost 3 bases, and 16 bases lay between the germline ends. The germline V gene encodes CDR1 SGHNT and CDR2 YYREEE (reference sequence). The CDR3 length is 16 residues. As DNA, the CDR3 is TGTGCCAGCAGCTTAGGAGGGGGGGGCTGGACAGATACGCAGTATTTT. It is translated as CASSLGGGGWTDTQYF.

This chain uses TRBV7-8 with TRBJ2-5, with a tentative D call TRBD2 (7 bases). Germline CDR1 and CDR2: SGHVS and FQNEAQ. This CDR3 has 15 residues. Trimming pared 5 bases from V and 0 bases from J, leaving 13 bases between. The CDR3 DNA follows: TGTGCCAGCAGCCAAGGGGGGGGTTACCAAGAGACCCAGTACTTC. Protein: CASSQGGGYQETQYF. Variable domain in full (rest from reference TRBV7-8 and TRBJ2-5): GAGVSQSPRYKVAKRGQDVALRCDPISGHVSLFWYQQALGQGPEFLTYFQNEAQLDKSGLPSDRFFAERPEGSVSTLKIQRTQQEDSAVYLCASSQGGGYQETQYFGPGTRLLVL.

CDR3 in DNA: TGTGCCAGCTCACCGGGGACTAGCGGTCAAGAGACCCAGTACTTC. Its protein is CASSPGTSGQETQYF. The chain recombines TRBV18 with TRBJ2-5, with 11 bases matching TRBD2. V lost 3 bases, J lost 2 bases, and 2 bases stayed unmatched. The CDR3 totals 15 residues. The germline V gene has CDR1 KGHSH and CDR2 LQKENI.

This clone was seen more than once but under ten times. The chain's CDR3 is CATSRDQGGYTF. Here the CDR3 DNA reads TGTGCCACCAGCAGAGATCAGGGCGGCTACACCTTC. The chain uses TRBV15 and TRBJ1-2, with TRBD1 as a possible D gene (5 bases). CDR1 and CDR2 (germline): LNHNV, YYDKDF (reference sequence). The V gene lost 0 bases and the J gene lost 8 bases, with 7 bases spanning the gap. This CDR3 has 12 residues. Full variable domain (missing parts from reference TRBV15 and TRBJ1-2): DAMVIQNPRYQVTQFGKPVTLSCSQTLNHNVMYWYQQKSSQAPKLLFHYYDKDFNNEADTPDNFQSRRPNTSFCFLDIRSPGLGDTAMYLCATSRDQGGYTFGSGTRLTVV.

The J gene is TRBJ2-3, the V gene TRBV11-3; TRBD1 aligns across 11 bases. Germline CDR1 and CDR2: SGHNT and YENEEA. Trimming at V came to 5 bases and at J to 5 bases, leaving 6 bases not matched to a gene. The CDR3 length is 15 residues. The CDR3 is CASSKGQGAGDTQYF. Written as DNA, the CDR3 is TGTGCCAGCAGCAAAGGACAGGGGGCAGGAGATACGCAGTATTTT.